Detailed here is one T cell receptor (beta chain). It was at deep level that the assay was run. The repertoire was sequenced with immunoSEQ multiplex PCR; TCRdb's copy has only in-frame clones and lacks some. The sample records hundreds of thousands of clones, 95% to 97% being singletons. This specimen comes from a study of shared clonotypes between healthy human individuals. Study background: CD4 naive cells filled three plates per donor, CD4 memory three, CD8 naive two and CD8 memory one.

The CDR3 runs 15 residues. Between the trimmed V and J ends, which lost 3 bases and 3 bases, there was a span of 11 bases. CDR1 is MNHNS, CDR2 SASEGT, per germline. The TCR was taken from a woman aged 25 to 39 in good health. This chain joins TRBV6-1 and TRBJ2-2; possible D gene TRBD2, 5 bases. The sample consisted of naive CD4+ T cells sorted from blood. Subset given: CD45RA+ positively selected. The CDR3: CASSDRGGDTGELFF. The CDR3 region has the DNA TGTGCCAGCAGTGACCGGGGTGGGGACACCGGGGAGCTGTTTTTT.